Given below is one T cell receptor beta chain in context. Its antigen is as yet unknown. CD4+ cells underwent separation, giving CD45RA+ naive and CD45RA-negative memory subsets. Some clones are missing from TCRdb's copy, which holds only in-frame ones; the method was immunoSEQ multiplex PCR. Among some 2,500,000 clones, approximately 94% were seen once, and the ten largest hold about 0.39%. The entry originates in a study of shared clonotypes between healthy human individuals. Overall study results and limits: Generally, naive subsets came out with larger estimated richness than memory subsets. Researchers sampled only blood; tissue repertoires likely differ.

The CDR3 length is 15 residues. The ends lost 7 bases at V and 2 bases at J; junction bases unmatched: 9. Germline lookup yields CDR1 LNHDA and CDR2 SQIVND (reference sequence). The specimen sequenced was naive CD4+ T cells from PBMCs. The subset is: CD45RA+ positively selected. This receptor was identified in a man between 18 and 35 years old in good health. Some clones in this sample may be carry-over from other donors' samples. The chain uses TRBV19 and TRBJ2-3, with TRBD2 matching over 7 bases. Here the CDR3 reads CASTSTGTNTDTQYF. DNA of the CDR3: TGTGCCAGTACCTCGACCGGGACTAACACAGATACGCAGTATTTT.